This T cell receptor beta chain is from a study of T cell responses to AZD1222 COVID-19 vaccine. Study findings and constraints: Rises in breadth and depth of Spike-specific TCRs came after two AZD1222 doses. Close to half of spike-specific TCRs reportedly recognize unmutated variant regions. Vaccine-related CD4 TCRs covered spike, predominating at 160-218 and 743-854. There were mostly white British donors and more females than males, and clonal diversity was possibly underestimated.

As to this clone: The antigen remains undetermined.

The assay was immunoSEQ multiplex PCR, and TCRdb's table has in-frame clones only and misses some. The sample has about 170,000 clones, over 85% seen once. This CDR3 comprises 14 residues. Trimming removed 8 bases from V and 0 bases from J; junction bases left unmatched: 9. Germline CDR1 is GTSNPN and CDR2 is SVGIG (reference sequence). The rearrangement links TRBV30 to TRBJ2-7; the match to TRBD2 covers 8 bases. The sequence came from an adult in good health. Sequenced material: peripheral blood, taken on day 0 of AZD1222 vaccination. CDR3 residues: CAGKRERPSYEQYF. The CDR3 nucleotides read TGTGCCGGGAAGCGGGAGCGCCCCTCCTACGAGCAGTACTTC.